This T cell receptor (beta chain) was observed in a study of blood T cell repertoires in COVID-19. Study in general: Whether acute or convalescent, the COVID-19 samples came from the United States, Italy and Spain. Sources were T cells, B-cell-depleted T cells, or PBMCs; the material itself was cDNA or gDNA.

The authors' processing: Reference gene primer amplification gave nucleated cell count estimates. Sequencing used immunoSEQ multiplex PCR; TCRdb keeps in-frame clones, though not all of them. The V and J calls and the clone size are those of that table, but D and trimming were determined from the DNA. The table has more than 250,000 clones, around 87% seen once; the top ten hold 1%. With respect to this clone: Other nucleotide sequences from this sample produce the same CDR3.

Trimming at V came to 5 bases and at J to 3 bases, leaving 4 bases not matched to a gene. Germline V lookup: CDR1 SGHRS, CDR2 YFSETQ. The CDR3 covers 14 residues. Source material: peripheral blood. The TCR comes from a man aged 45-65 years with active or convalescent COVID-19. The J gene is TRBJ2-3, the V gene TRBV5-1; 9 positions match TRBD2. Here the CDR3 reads CASSSGLATDTQYF. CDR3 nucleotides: TGCGCCAGCAGTTCGGGACTAGCTACAGATACGCAGTATTTT.